This T cell receptor (beta chain) emerged from a study of OX40 agonist ivuxolimab in advanced cancers. The ends lost 0 bases at V and 8 bases at J; junction bases unmatched: 5. Looked up from germline, CDR1 is SGHTA and CDR2 is FQGNSA. CDR3 size: 16 residues. TCRdb's table, derived via immunoSEQ multiplex PCR, lists solely in-frame clones and lacks some. Here the sample spans 62,000 or so clones, 91% being singletons. The V and J genes are TRBV7-2 and TRBJ2-1; 12 nucleotides align to TRBD2. The receptor comes from an adult with an advanced solid tumor such as melanoma, head and neck, liver or kidney cancer. The material sequenced was CD4+ or CD8+ T cells sorted from blood, taken in a trial of the OX40 agonist ivuxolimab. The chain's CDR3 is CASSLAASGRVHEQFF. The DNA of the CDR3 is TGTGCCAGCAGCTTAGCGGCTAGCGGGAGGGTCCATGAGCAGTTCTTC.